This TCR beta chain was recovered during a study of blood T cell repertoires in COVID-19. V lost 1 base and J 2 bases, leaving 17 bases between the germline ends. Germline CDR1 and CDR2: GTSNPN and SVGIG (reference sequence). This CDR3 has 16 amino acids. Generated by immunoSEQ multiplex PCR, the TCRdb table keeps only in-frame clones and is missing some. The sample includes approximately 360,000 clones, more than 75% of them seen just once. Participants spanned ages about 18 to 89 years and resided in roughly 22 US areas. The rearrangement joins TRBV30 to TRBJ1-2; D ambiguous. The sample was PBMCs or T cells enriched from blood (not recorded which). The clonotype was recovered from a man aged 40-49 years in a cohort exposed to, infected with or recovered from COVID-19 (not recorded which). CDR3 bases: TGTGCCTGGAGTGCCCGGAGACGAACCTTAAACTATGGCTACACCTTC. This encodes CAWSARRRTLNYGYTF.